The 18 T cell receptor beta chains below all came from one sample that was sequenced in a study of vaccination effects on CD4 cells after COVID-19. Antigen-specific CD4+ T cells were first expanded with viral peptide pools by the ViraFEST assay and only then sequenced. An approximately 10-day culture period preceded the isolation of CD4+ T cells. All participants had two doses of either the BNT162b2 or mRNA-1273 vaccine. Profiled with immunoSEQ multiplex PCR; TCRdb holds only in-frame clones, not every one. This sample has tens of thousands of clones, with around 67% found just once. Antigen specificity for these receptors is unknown. Source: CD4+ T cells from PBMCs cultured with HCoV-229E spike peptides, taken after COVID-19 vaccination. The receptors here all came from a human donor who received a COVID-19 vaccine.

J is TRBJ2-1 and V is TRBV10-2; D gene ambiguous. V gave up 2 bases and J gave up 6 bases, with 17 bases separating them. The CDR3 consists of 16 residues. CDR1 WSHSY and CDR2 SAAADI come from the germline V gene. Here the CDR3 DNA reads TGCGCCAGCAGTGAGGTCGGCAGGTCTTATCCCAATGAGCAGTTCTTC. Protein: CASSEVGRSYPNEQFF.

The CDR3 protein is CASSPARVRYEQYF. In nucleotides, the CDR3 is TGTGCCAGCAGCCCCGCAAGGGTGCGGTACGAGCAGTACTTC. The chain recombines TRBV3-1 (or the pseudogene TRBV3-2) with TRBJ2-7; no clear D gene. Trimming cost V 4 bases and J 4 bases, with 14 bases left between them. The CDR3 is 14 amino acids. Germline CDR1 is LGHDT and CDR2 is YNNKEL (reference sequence).

The chain uses TRBV30 and TRBJ2-2; TRBD1 matches at 7 bases. Germline values: CDR1 GTSNPN, CDR2 SVGIG (reference sequence). The CDR3 sequence is 13 residues long. J was trimmed by 7 bases and V by 4 bases; bases with no gene match: 6. DNA for the CDR3: TGTGCCTGGAACAGGGGTCAGGGCGGGGAGCTGTTTTTT. This encodes CAWNRGQGGELFF.

The rearrangement joins TRBV6-5 to TRBJ1-5; D might be TRBD1 (5 bases). The CDR3 sequence is 13 residues long. V was cut by 8 bases and J by 2 bases, with 10 bases left in between. Looked up from germline, CDR1 is MNHEY and CDR2 is SVGAGI. The CDR3 coding sequence is TGTGCCAGCGGGGCGGGCGGCAATCAGCCCCAGCATTTT. Translated: CASGAGGNQPQHF.

This chain links TRBV18 with TRBJ2-1; TRBD1 agrees at 7 bases. This CDR3 spans 13 amino acids. In germline, CDR1 is KGHSH, CDR2 LQKENI. V lost 4 bases to trimming and J lost 3 bases; unmatched junction nucleotides: 0. This CDR3 is CASSRDSYNEQFF. Written as DNA, the CDR3 is TGTGCCAGCTCACGGGACAGCTACAATGAGCAGTTCTTC. The complete variable domain, with remaining parts taken from reference TRBV18 and TRBJ2-1, reads NAGVMQNPRHLVRRRGQEARLRCSPMKGHSHVYWYRQLPEEGLKFMVYLQKENIIDESGMPKERFSAEFPKEGPSILRIQQVVRGDSAAYFCASSRDSYNEQFFGPGTRLTVL.

The V gene is TRBV10-2, the J gene TRBJ1-2; D is possibly TRBD1 (5 bases). The CDR3 is 14 residues long. V was cut by 8 bases and J by 5 bases, with 18 bases left in between. Germline V gene data show CDR1 as WSHSY and CDR2 as SAAADI. The CDR3 here is CASVLGRGVYGYTF. DNA for the CDR3: TGCGCCAGCGTGTTGGGACGGGGGGTTTATGGCTACACCTTC.

This clone appeared once. The gene calls are TRBV5-6 and TRBJ1-6, with TRBD1 identical over 11 bases. V lost 1 base, J lost 10 bases, and 10 bases stayed unmatched. This CDR3 contains 17 residues. Looked up from germline, CDR1 is SGHDT and CDR2 is YYEEEE. The CDR3, as DNA: TGTGCCAGCAGCTTGATGTTACTCGGGACAGGGGGATCACCCCTCCACTTT. It is translated as CASSLMLLGTGGSPLHF.

The rearrangement joins TRBV5-1 to TRBJ1-2; the D is unclear. Germline CDR1 and CDR2: SGHRS and YFSETQ. There are 13 residues in the CDR3. The V end lost 4 bases, the J end lost 6 bases, and 13 bases lay between the germline ends. For the CDR3, the DNA is TGCGCCAGCAGCGCGACGGCGACTCATGGCTACACCTTC. Protein product: CASSATATHGYTF.

This rearrangement joins TRBV6-5 to TRBJ1-1; perhaps TRBD1 as D (6 bases). Trimming removed 6 bases at V and 1 base at J, with 12 bases between. The CDR3 loop spans 14 amino acids. CDR1 and CDR2 from the germline V gene are MNHEY and SVGAGI. As DNA, the CDR3 is TGTGCCAGCAGGAGTTTACAGGGGAACACTGAAGCTTTCTTT. This sequence encodes CASRSLQGNTEAFF.

The sample holds a few counts of this clone. This chain joins TRBV11-2 and TRBJ1-1; D possibly corresponds to TRBD1 (5 bases). The ends were cut back, 3 bases at V and 8 bases at J, with 16 bases in the middle. Germline-derived CDR1 and CDR2 are SGHAT and FQNNGV. There are 14 residues in the CDR3. The CDR3 here is CASSFATGTREAFF. DNA of the CDR3: TGTGCCAGCAGCTTCGCGACCGGGACCCGCGAAGCTTTCTTT.

This chain links TRBV7-8 with TRBJ1-5; the D gene is possibly TRBD1 (5 bases). This CDR3 has 15 amino acids. Trimming took 1 base from V and 5 from J, leaving 12 bases between them. Germline V gene data show CDR1 as SGHVS and CDR2 as FQNEAQ. CDR3 coding DNA: TGTGCCAGCAGCTTAGTATCAGGGTCGGATCAGCCCCAGCATTTT. Translating gives CASSLVSGSDQPQHF.

This clone was seen a single time. This sequence joins TRBV5-1 and TRBJ2-7, with D possibly matching TRBD1 (5 bases). V was trimmed by 6 bases and J by 1 base, leaving 17 bases between them. CDR1 is SGHRS, CDR2 YFSETQ, per germline. This CDR3 has 15 residues. The CDR3, as DNA: TGCGCCAGCAAATTAGACAGTTTTCAATCCTACGAGCAGTACTTC. Residues: CASKLDSFQSYEQYF.

The chain is built from TRBV7-9 and TRBJ2-1, with 7 bases matching TRBD2. The CDR3 totals 18 residues. CDR1 SEHNR and CDR2 FQNEAQ come from the germline V gene (reference sequence). Trimming at V came to 5 bases and at J to 2 bases, leaving 15 bases not matched to a gene. The CDR3 coding sequence is TGTGCCAGCAGCCGAATAAAACTAGCGAACGACGCCTACAATGAGCAGTTCTTC. This encodes CASSRIKLANDAYNEQFF.

The genes are TRBV5-8 and TRBJ1-2; TRBD1 aligns across 10 bases. The CDR3 has 16 residues. The germline CDR1 and CDR2 sequences are SGHTS and YDEGEE. Losses at the gene ends were 4 bases for V and 8 bases for J; bases not matched to a gene: 14. CDR3 protein: CASSVGDRGPAGGYTF. CDR3 sequence (DNA): TGTGCCAGCAGCGTCGGAGACAGGGGGCCCGCGGGCGGCTACACCTTC.

The chain links TRBV2 to TRBJ1-5; D is perhaps TRBD1 (6 bases). V was cut by 8 bases and J by 2 bases, with 16 bases left in between. From germline, CDR1 is SNHLY and CDR2 FYNNEI. There are 15 residues in the CDR3. The CDR3 here is CASRRETGGNQPQHF. CDR3 bases: TGTGCCAGCCGCCGGGAGACAGGAGGCAATCAGCCCCAGCATTTT.

The gene calls are TRBV5-6 and TRBJ2-7; D is unclear. The V and J ends lost 4 bases and 4 bases respectively, with 12 bases between them. The CDR3 loop spans 13 amino acids. Germline lookup yields CDR1 SGHDT and CDR2 YYEEEE. CDR3 in amino acids: CASSGLVSYEQYF. The CDR3, as DNA: TGTGCCAGCAGCGGGCTCGTCTCTTACGAGCAGTACTTC.

This chain joins TRBV7-9 and TRBJ2-7; TRBD2 might be the D (6 bases). The germline V gene encodes CDR1 SEHNR and CDR2 FQNEAQ (reference sequence). The CDR3 has 11 residues. V lost 2 bases and J 13 bases, leaving 12 bases between the germline ends. The CDR3 coding sequence is TGTGCCAGCAGCTTAAGGGACTCCTTTTACTTC. Protein sequence: CASSLRDSFYF.

The chain joins TRBV15 to TRBJ2-1; 8 positions agree with TRBD2. The CDR3 totals 17 residues. Germline V gives CDR1 LNHNV, CDR2 YYDKDF (reference sequence). Trimming took 0 bases from V and 2 from J; bases not matched to a gene: 6. The CDR3 DNA follows: TGTGCCACCAGCAGAGATCAAGCGGGGGTCGCCTACAATGAGCAGTTCTTC. This codes for CATSRDQAGVAYNEQFF. Combining the CDR3 with reference TRBV15 and TRBJ2-1 gives the whole variable domain DAMVIQNPRYQVTQFGKPVTLSCSQTLNHNVMYWYQQKSSQAPKLLFHYYDKDFNNEADTPDNFQSRRPNTSFCFLDIRSPGLGDTAMYLCATSRDQAGVAYNEQFFGPGTRLTVL.